This TCR beta chain was recorded in a study of T cell responses to AZD1222 COVID-19 vaccine. CDR1 and CDR2 (germline): LNHNV, YYDKDF (reference sequence). The CDR3 totals 19 residues. Losses at the gene ends were 3 bases for V and 5 bases for J; bases not matched to a gene: 11. The assay was immunoSEQ multiplex PCR, and TCRdb's table has in-frame clones only and misses some. The sample shows 130,000 to 150,000 clones, roughly 80% of them seen only once. The chain uses TRBV15 and TRBJ2-2; 14 bases line up with TRBD2. This TCR came from an adult in good health. Here the sequenced sample was peripheral blood, taken on day 0 of MenACWY control vaccination. The CDR3 bases are TGTGCCACCAGCAGCTATGGGACTAGCGGGGGCCTAGATACCGGGGAGCTGTTTTTT. Translation gives CATSSYGTSGGLDTGELFF.